A selection of T cell receptor beta chains follows, all from one sample in a study of blood T cells in healthy people across ages. TCRdb fed the 5' RACE reads into MiXCR, producing one record per CDR3 protein. Of more than 650,000 distinct CDR3 sequences listed, roughly 20% are singletons. Input material: blood. Receptor source: a man aged 65-85 years in good health. CDR3s include the opening cysteine and the closing phenylalanine or tryptophan. A D gene is named only where the DNA matches it firmly.

V gene: TRBV4-2; J gene: TRBJ2-2; D gene: TRBD1; CDR3 protein: CASSHFGQADTGELFF
V gene: TRBV20-1; J gene: TRBJ1-5; D gene: NA; CDR3 protein: CSATDIKGTQANQPQHF
V gene: TRBV19; J gene: TRBJ2-1; D gene: TRBD2; CDR3 protein: CASSIAGMRGYNEQFF
V gene: TRBV29-1; J gene: TRBJ2-3; D gene: TRBD2; CDR3 protein: CSVEVTSGGGTQYF
V gene: TRBV12-3/TRBV12-4; J gene: TRBJ2-1; D gene: NA; CDR3 protein: CASRRSQDEQFF
V gene: TRBV18; J gene: TRBJ2-3; D gene: TRBD2; CDR3 protein: CASSPPGLAGGPNTDTQYF
V gene: TRBV29-1; J gene: TRBJ2-2; D gene: TRBD2; CDR3 protein: CSRTSGRSCFGELFF
V gene: TRBV28; J gene: TRBJ2-3; D gene: TRBD2; CDR3 protein: CASQLMGLAATDTQYF
V gene: TRBV5-1; J gene: TRBJ1-1; D gene: NA; CDR3 protein: CASSLRQAENTEAFF
V gene: TRBV15; J gene: TRBJ1-1; D gene: NA; CDR3 protein: CATSRQKNTEAFF
V gene: TRBV6-6; J gene: TRBJ2-5; D gene: TRBD1; CDR3 protein: CASSYRGTGLFF
V gene: TRBV20-1; J gene: TRBJ2-5; D gene: TRBD1; CDR3 protein: CSASSGTDYFQETQYF
V gene: TRBV3-1; J gene: TRBJ2-3; D gene: NA; CDR3 protein: CASTERGTSDTQYF
V gene: TRBV29-1; J gene: TRBJ1-2; D gene: NA; CDR3 protein: CSAPGDNYGYTF
V gene: TRBV5-1; J gene: TRBJ2-5; D gene: NA; CDR3 protein: CASSLECTQETQYF
V gene: TRBV5-1; J gene: TRBJ2-2; D gene: TRBD2; CDR3 protein: CASSFPLAGGTGELFF
V gene: TRBV9; J gene: TRBJ1-6; D gene: NA; CDR3 protein: CASSVAVSGGNSPLHF
V gene: TRBV7-2; J gene: TRBJ1-2; D gene: NA; CDR3 protein: CASSPGGPYGYTF
V gene: TRBV5-1; J gene: TRBJ1-4; D gene: NA; CDR3 protein: CASSPDRQPTNEKLFF
V gene: TRBV7-2; J gene: TRBJ1-5; D gene: NA; CDR3 protein: CASSLGSGIYQPQHF
V gene: TRBV18; J gene: TRBJ2-4; D gene: TRBD2; CDR3 protein: CASSPLAGGLAKNIQYF
V gene: TRBV7-2; J gene: TRBJ2-2; D gene: NA; CDR3 protein: CASSLESASGELFF
V gene: TRBV5-5; J gene: TRBJ2-3; D gene: NA; CDR3 protein: CASSWRVRDRATDTQYF
V gene: TRBV6-6; J gene: TRBJ1-1; D gene: NA; CDR3 protein: CASSPQANRGTEAFF
V gene: TRBV4-2; J gene: NA; D gene: NA; CDR3 protein: CASSQGVGGTGIYEQFF
V gene: TRBV11-2; J gene: NA; D gene: NA; CDR3 protein: CASSLEASGQTQYF
V gene: TRBV3-1; J gene: TRBJ1-2; D gene: NA; CDR3 protein: CASSQDTTGSYGYTF
V gene: TRBV20-1; J gene: TRBJ2-4; D gene: NA; CDR3 protein: CSAREQNIRGNIQYF
V gene: TRBV14; J gene: TRBJ2-4; D gene: NA; CDR3 protein: CASSQDGTVAKNIQYF
V gene: TRBV7-9; J gene: TRBJ1-2; D gene: NA; CDR3 protein: CASSLARDSGYTF
V gene: TRBV20-1; J gene: TRBJ2-3; D gene: TRBD2; CDR3 protein: CSAQGLADPRTDTQYF